This is a list of T cell receptor beta chains from one sample in a study of siplizumab effects on memory and regulatory T cells. Clones were read by immunoSEQ multiplex PCR, and TCRdb kept only the in-frame ones, dropping some. The table has some 99,000 clones, roughly nine tenths seen once. Sequenced sample: Tregs sorted from blood. The receptors stem from a human donor in good health. CDR3s include the opening cysteine and the closing phenylalanine or tryptophan. D genes are given only for firm matches. Clone sizes are given selectively: once, few, many, or a class where the clone is expanded.

TRBJ2-3,TRBV5-1,17,NA,NA,TGCGCCAGCAGCTTGGGTATCTTGGGCGGGGGCCCAGATACGCAGTATTTT,CASSLGILGGGPDTQYF
TRBJ1-1,TRBV5-1,16,TRBD1,NA,TGCGCCAGCAGCCCAGGACAGGGCCGAATGAACACTGAAGCTTTCTTT,CASSPGQGRMNTEAFF
TRBJ2-7,TRBV10-3,15,NA,NA,TGTGCCATCAGTGAGTGGGGCAGGGCCACCTACGAGCAGTACTTC,CAISEWGRATYEQYF
TRBJ1-2,TRBV7-9,12,NA,NA,TGTGCCAGCAGCCCGGTTTATGAAGGCTACACCTTC,CASSPVYEGYTF
TRBJ1-2,TRBV5-1,13,NA,NA,TGCGCCAGCAGCTTGGATGTGGGAAATGGCTACACCTTC,CASSLDVGNGYTF
TRBJ2-3,TRBV5-1,15,NA,NA,TGCGCCAGCAGCTTGATCGGAGGGGGCGCAGATACGCAGTATTTT,CASSLIGGGADTQYF
TRBJ2-2,TRBV5-1,15,TRBD2,once,TGCGCCAGCAGCGTCGGACTAGCGGGGGGCGGGGAGCTGTTTTTT,CASSVGLAGGGELFF
TRBJ2-5,TRBV5-5,17,TRBD1,NA,TGTGCCAGCAGCTCAGCCCCGGGACAGGGGCAAGGAGAGACCCAGTACTTC,CASSSAPGQGQGETQYF
TRBJ1-2,TRBV19,15,TRBD1,NA,TGTGCCAGTAGTATCGGACAGGGACGGGCTACTGGCTACACCTTC,CASSIGQGRATGYTF
TRBJ2-7,TRBV7-6,14,NA,NA,TGTGCCAGCAGCCGCGCTCTGGTCGGGTACGAGCAGTACTTC,CASSRALVGYEQYF
TRBJ2-5,TRBV12-5,11,NA,few,TGTGCTAGTGGTCTTATAGGACCCCAGTACTTC,CASGLIGPQYF
TRBJ1-2,TRBV6-6,13,TRBD1,NA,TGTGCCAGCACTGGGACAGCTCAACTTGGCTACACCTTC,CASTGTAQLGYTF
TRBJ1-2,TRBV6-6,13,NA,few,TGTGCCAGCAGTTACTCGAATACAGCAAACGCCGTCTTC,CASSYSNTANAVF
TRBJ2-5,TRBV7-2,18,TRBD2,NA,TGTGCCAGCAGTTTCAGATTAGCGGGGGGTATAATCGTGGAGACCCAGTACTTC,CASSFRLAGGIIVETQYF
TRBJ2-7,TRBV7-9,11,NA,once,TGTGCCAGCAGCCAATACTACGAGCAGTACTTC,CASSQYYEQYF
TRBJ2-1,TRBV6-4,12,NA,NA,TGTGCCAGCAGCGCCCTCGGGGGTGAGCAGTTCTTC,CASSALGGEQFF
TRBJ1-5,TRBV4-1,17,NA,NA,TGCGCCAGCAGCCAAGATCCACACAGGGAGATTTGGCAGCCCCAGCATTTT,CASSQDPHREIWQPQHF
TRBJ2-7,TRBV6-1,18,TRBD1,NA,TGTGCCAGCAGTGAAGCCTCGGCCGGACAGGGTGGCTCCTACGAGCAGTACTTC,CASSEASAGQGGSYEQYF
TRBJ2-7,TRBV25-1,12,TRBD1,once,TGTGCCAGCAGTGAATCTTGGGACAGGTCTTACTTC,CASSESWDRSYF
TRBJ1-2,TRBV5-1,13,TRBD1,NA,TGCGCCAGCAGCCTAGGGACAGCCCGGGGCTACACCTTC,CASSLGTARGYTF
TRBJ1-5,TRBV6-6,14,NA,NA,TGTGCCAGCAGATCATTAGTAGGCAATCAGCCCCAGCATTTT,CASRSLVGNQPQHF
TRBJ1-1,TRBV5-1,16,TRBD1,NA,TGCGCCAGCAGCTTGGGAGCGGGACAGATGAACACTGAAGCTTTCTTT,CASSLGAGQMNTEAFF